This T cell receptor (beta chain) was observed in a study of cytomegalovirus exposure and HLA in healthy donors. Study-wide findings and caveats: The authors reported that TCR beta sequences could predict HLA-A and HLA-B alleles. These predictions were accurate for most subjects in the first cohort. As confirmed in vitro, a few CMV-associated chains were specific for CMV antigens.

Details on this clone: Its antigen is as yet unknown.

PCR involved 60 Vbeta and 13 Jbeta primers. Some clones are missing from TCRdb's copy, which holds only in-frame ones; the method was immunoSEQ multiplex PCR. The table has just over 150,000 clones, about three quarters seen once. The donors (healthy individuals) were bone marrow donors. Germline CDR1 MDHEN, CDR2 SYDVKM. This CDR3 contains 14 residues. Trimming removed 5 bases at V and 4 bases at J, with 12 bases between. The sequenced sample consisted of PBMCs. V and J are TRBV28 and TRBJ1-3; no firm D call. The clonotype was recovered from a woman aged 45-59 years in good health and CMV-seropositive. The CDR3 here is CASSPLKLGNTIYF. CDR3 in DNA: TGTGCCAGCAGTCCCCTTAAACTGGGAAACACCATATATTTT.